A selection of T cell receptor beta chains follows, all from one sample in a study of T cell responses to AZD1222 COVID-19 vaccine. Sequencing was performed with immunoSEQ multiplex PCR; in TCRdb, only in-frame clones are kept and a portion is missing. The sample includes approximately 120,000 clones, roughly 86% of them seen just once. The sample here was peripheral blood, taken 28 days after the second AZD1222 dose. These receptors all come from an adult who received the AZD1222 COVID-19 vaccine. CDR3s include the opening cysteine and the closing phenylalanine or tryptophan. D genes are given only for firm matches. Where a row states a size, it is once, few, many or the class of an expanded clone; other rows omit it.

clone size: NA
V gene: TRBV30
J gene: TRBJ1-1
D gene: NA
CDR3 DNA: TGTGCCTGGTCACTTTCGACAGACACTGAAGCTTTCTTT
CDR3 protein: CAWSLSTDTEAFF

clone size: NA
V gene: TRBV3-1/TRBV3-2
J gene: TRBJ2-3
D gene: TRBD2
CDR3 DNA: TGTGCCAGCAGCAGGGTAGCGGGAGTGGATACGCAGTATTTT
CDR3 protein: CASSRVAGVDTQYF

clone size: NA
V gene: TRBV18
J gene: TRBJ2-1
D gene: NA
CDR3 DNA: TGTGCCAGCTCCCAGGGCCGCGAGGAGCAGTTCTTC
CDR3 protein: CASSQGREEQFF

clone size: NA
V gene: TRBV9
J gene: TRBJ2-7
D gene: TRBD2
CDR3 DNA: TGTGCCAGCAGCGAGAGGGATAGCGGGACTGGCGAGCAGTACTTC
CDR3 protein: CASSERDSGTGEQYF

clone size: NA
V gene: TRBV4-2
J gene: TRBJ1-4
D gene: NA
CDR3 DNA: TGTGCCAGCAGCCAGGAGGGTTGGGAAAAACTGTTTTTT
CDR3 protein: CASSQEGWEKLFF

clone size: once
V gene: TRBV10-3
J gene: TRBJ1-1
D gene: NA
CDR3 DNA: TGTGCCATCAGTCTTCAGGTGCCGAACACTGAAGCTTTCTTT
CDR3 protein: CAISLQVPNTEAFF

clone size: NA
V gene: TRBV7-3
J gene: TRBJ2-7
D gene: NA
CDR3 DNA: TGTGCCAGCAGCTTAATGCGGGGCCACGAGCAGTACTTC
CDR3 protein: CASSLMRGHEQYF

clone size: NA
V gene: TRBV7-9
J gene: TRBJ1-4
D gene: TRBD1
CDR3 DNA: TGTGCCAGCAGCTTAGGTTGGACAGGGATGTCTAATGAAAAACTGTTTTTT
CDR3 protein: CASSLGWTGMSNEKLFF

clone size: few
V gene: TRBV25-1
J gene: TRBJ1-2
D gene: NA
CDR3 DNA: TGTGCCAGCAGTGTGGGCTATGGCTACACCTTC
CDR3 protein: CASSVGYGYTF

clone size: NA
V gene: TRBV5-4
J gene: TRBJ1-2
D gene: NA
CDR3 DNA: TGTGCCAGCAGCCCACAGGGTTCCACTAACTATGGCTACACCTTC
CDR3 protein: CASSPQGSTNYGYTF

clone size: NA
V gene: TRBV7-2
J gene: TRBJ1-5
D gene: NA
CDR3 DNA: TGTGCCAGCAGCTTTCAGACCGTATCTCAGCCCCAGCATTTT
CDR3 protein: CASSFQTVSQPQHF

clone size: NA
V gene: TRBV4-1
J gene: TRBJ1-6
D gene: NA
CDR3 DNA: TGCGCCAGCAGCCAAGATAGGGCGGGGGGGGTCGGATCACCCCTCCACTTT
CDR3 protein: CASSQDRAGGVGSPLHF

clone size: few
V gene: TRBV3-1/TRBV3-2
J gene: TRBJ2-7
D gene: NA
CDR3 DNA: TGTGCCAGCAGCAGGGACCCCGGTGGCGAGCAGTACTTC
CDR3 protein: CASSRDPGGEQYF

clone size: NA
V gene: TRBV18
J gene: TRBJ2-1
D gene: NA
CDR3 DNA: TGTGCCAGCTCACCAGACGCAGGGGCTGGGAATGAGCAGTTCTTC
CDR3 protein: CASSPDAGAGNEQFF

clone size: NA
V gene: TRBV5-6
J gene: TRBJ1-1
D gene: NA
CDR3 DNA: TGTGCCAGCAGCTCGGAGGTATACACTGAAGCTTTCTTT
CDR3 protein: CASSSEVYTEAFF

clone size: NA
V gene: TRBV28
J gene: TRBJ2-7
D gene: TRBD2
CDR3 DNA: TGTGCCAGCAGTTTGCGGGGGAGTAGCGGGAGGTACGAGCAGTACTTC
CDR3 protein: CASSLRGSSGRYEQYF

clone size: NA
V gene: TRBV21-1
J gene: TRBJ1-5
D gene: NA
CDR3 DNA: TGTGCCAGCAGCCTCCAAGCGGAAAGGCCACTAGGGCCCCAGCATTTT
CDR3 protein: CASSLQAERPLGPQHF

clone size: NA
V gene: TRBV4-3
J gene: TRBJ1-6
D gene: NA
CDR3 DNA: TGCGCCAGCAGCCAAGCGGTGACAGATAATTCACCCCTCCACTTT
CDR3 protein: CASSQAVTDNSPLHF

clone size: NA
V gene: TRBV7-8
J gene: TRBJ2-7
D gene: NA
CDR3 DNA: TGTGCCAGCAGCTTTCTACAGGGTTGGTCCTACGAGCAGTACTTC
CDR3 protein: CASSFLQGWSYEQYF

clone size: NA
V gene: TRBV27
J gene: TRBJ1-3
D gene: TRBD1
CDR3 DNA: TGTGCCAGCAGTGGGAGGGGGCGCGGAAACACCATATATTTT
CDR3 protein: CASSGRGRGNTIYF

clone size: NA
V gene: TRBV9
J gene: TRBJ1-1
D gene: TRBD1
CDR3 DNA: TGTGCCAGCAGCGTAGGGTGGCAGGGGGTCACTGAAGCTTTCTTT
CDR3 protein: CASSVGWQGVTEAFF

clone size: NA
V gene: TRBV7-6
J gene: TRBJ1-2
D gene: NA
CDR3 DNA: TGTGCCAGCAGCCCTCAGGGGAACTATGGCTACACCTTC
CDR3 protein: CASSPQGNYGYTF

clone size: NA
V gene: TRBV9
J gene: TRBJ2-3
D gene: NA
CDR3 DNA: TGTGCCAGCAGCGTAGACTGGGGCACAGATACGCAGTATTTT
CDR3 protein: CASSVDWGTDTQYF

clone size: NA
V gene: TRBV11-2
J gene: TRBJ1-1
D gene: NA
CDR3 DNA: TGTGCCAGCAGCTTAGTTTCCGGGGCGATGAACACTGAAGCTTTCTTT
CDR3 protein: CASSLVSGAMNTEAFF

clone size: NA
V gene: TRBV7-3
J gene: TRBJ1-2
D gene: NA
CDR3 DNA: TGTGCCAGCAGCTTAACAGGGTCTAACTATGGCTACACCTTC
CDR3 protein: CASSLTGSNYGYTF

clone size: once
V gene: TRBV15
J gene: TRBJ2-5
D gene: NA
CDR3 DNA: TGTGCCACCAGCAGAGATCAGGGGGGCCAAGAGACCCAGTACTTC
CDR3 protein: CATSRDQGGQETQYF

clone size: NA
V gene: TRBV5-4
J gene: TRBJ1-2
D gene: NA
CDR3 DNA: TGTGCCAGCAGCTTGGAAGGGCCTGATGGGTATGGCTACACCTTC
CDR3 protein: CASSLEGPDGYGYTF

clone size: NA
V gene: TRBV18
J gene: TRBJ2-1
D gene: NA
CDR3 DNA: TGTGCCAGCTCCCCACGGGGTGGGGAGCGGAATGAGCAGTTCTTC
CDR3 protein: CASSPRGGERNEQFF

clone size: NA
V gene: TRBV28
J gene: TRBJ1-2
D gene: TRBD1
CDR3 DNA: TGTGCCAGCAGCGAACCGGGGGGACAGGGGAGATATGGCTACACCTTC
CDR3 protein: CASSEPGGQGRYGYTF

clone size: medium-sized
V gene: TRBV4-3
J gene: TRBJ2-6
D gene: NA
CDR3 DNA: TGCGCCAGCAGCCAAGGTACGGGGTCTGGGGCCAACGTCCTGACTTTC
CDR3 protein: CASSQGTGSGANVLTF

clone size: NA
V gene: TRBV12-5
J gene: TRBJ1-2
D gene: NA
CDR3 DNA: TGTGCTAGTGGAATTCGCGCGGGCGTCGCGGACTATGGCTACACCTTC
CDR3 protein: CASGIRAGVADYGYTF

clone size: NA
V gene: TRBV5-1
J gene: TRBJ2-5
D gene: TRBD2
CDR3 DNA: TGCGCCAGCGGGCCCCATCTAGCGGGACAAGAGACCCAGTACTTC
CDR3 protein: CASGPHLAGQETQYF

clone size: NA
V gene: TRBV5-5
J gene: TRBJ2-7
D gene: NA
CDR3 DNA: TGTGCCAGCAGTTCTGGACTGATCTACGAGCAGTACTTC
CDR3 protein: CASSSGLIYEQYF

clone size: once
V gene: TRBV19
J gene: TRBJ2-1
D gene: TRBD2
CDR3 DNA: TGTGCCAGTAGTGTCCAACTAGCGGGAGGTGAGCAGTTCTTC
CDR3 protein: CASSVQLAGGEQFF

clone size: once
V gene: TRBV28
J gene: TRBJ1-2
D gene: NA
CDR3 DNA: TGTGCCAGCACCCGGGGCCTTCTTACGGATTTCTATGGCTACACCTTC
CDR3 protein: CASTRGLLTDFYGYTF

clone size: once
V gene: TRBV6-5
J gene: TRBJ1-2
D gene: NA
CDR3 DNA: TGTGCCAGCAGGTCCACGGCTAACTATGGCTACACCTTC
CDR3 protein: CASRSTANYGYTF

clone size: NA
V gene: TRBV28
J gene: TRBJ1-5
D gene: NA
CDR3 DNA: TGTGCCAGCAGTTTAATAAGGGGACCTAGCAATCAGCCCCAGCATTTT
CDR3 protein: CASSLIRGPSNQPQHF

clone size: NA
V gene: TRBV2
J gene: TRBJ1-4
D gene: NA
CDR3 DNA: TGTGCCAGCAGTTGGGCCAGAGAGGAAAAACTGTTTTTT
CDR3 protein: CASSWAREEKLFF

clone size: once
V gene: TRBV4-3
J gene: TRBJ2-1
D gene: NA
CDR3 DNA: TGCGCCAGCAGCCAGGATCCATCCTTAGCCGCTGAGCAGTTCTTC
CDR3 protein: CASSQDPSLAAEQFF

clone size: NA
V gene: TRBV28
J gene: TRBJ1-4
D gene: TRBD1
CDR3 DNA: TGTGCCAGCAGCCCAAACAGGGGGCGGTCAAAACTGTTTTTT
CDR3 protein: CASSPNRGRSKLFF

clone size: NA
V gene: TRBV12-3/TRBV12-4
J gene: TRBJ1-1
D gene: NA
CDR3 DNA: TGTGCCAGCAGTTTAAAGCAGGGACTAGGAGCTTTCTTT
CDR3 protein: CASSLKQGLGAFF

clone size: NA
V gene: TRBV11-3
J gene: TRBJ2-2
D gene: NA
CDR3 DNA: TGTGCCAGCAGCCAAACAGGGCCCGGGGAGCTGTTTTTT
CDR3 protein: CASSQTGPGELFF

clone size: NA
V gene: TRBV9
J gene: TRBJ1-5
D gene: NA
CDR3 DNA: TGTGCCAGCCTAGAGACAGCAAAATTCAATCAGCCCCAGCATTTT
CDR3 protein: CASLETAKFNQPQHF

clone size: NA
V gene: TRBV27
J gene: TRBJ1-2
D gene: NA
CDR3 DNA: TGTGCCAGCAGTTTATCGCTGGGGAGGCCGTACTATGGCTACACCTTC
CDR3 protein: CASSLSLGRPYYGYTF

clone size: NA
V gene: TRBV10-3
J gene: TRBJ1-1
D gene: NA
CDR3 DNA: TGTGCCATCAGTGATAAGGCAGAGGGGGAAGCTTTCTTT
CDR3 protein: CAISDKAEGEAFF

clone size: once
V gene: TRBV6-5
J gene: TRBJ1-2
D gene: TRBD1
CDR3 DNA: TGTGCCACCCGGCTGGGACAGGTTACTGGCTACACCTTC
CDR3 protein: CATRLGQVTGYTF

clone size: NA
V gene: TRBV5-1
J gene: TRBJ2-1
D gene: NA
CDR3 DNA: TGCGCCAGCAGCTTGAGGAGTACGACGGACTACAATGAGCAGTTCTTC
CDR3 protein: CASSLRSTTDYNEQFF

clone size: NA
V gene: TRBV19
J gene: TRBJ2-7
D gene: NA
CDR3 DNA: TGTGCCAGTAGTAAAAGTCATGAGGGCTACGAGCAGTACTTC
CDR3 protein: CASSKSHEGYEQYF

clone size: NA
V gene: TRBV4-1
J gene: TRBJ2-1
D gene: TRBD1
CDR3 DNA: TGCGCCAGCAGCCTTCTGCGGACAGGGGTAATAGGCTCCTACAATGAGCAGTTCTTC
CDR3 protein: CASSLLRTGVIGSYNEQFF

clone size: NA
V gene: TRBV19
J gene: TRBJ2-5
D gene: NA
CDR3 DNA: TGTGCCAGTAGTATCCTAGACCAAGAGACCCAGTACTTC
CDR3 protein: CASSILDQETQYF

clone size: NA
V gene: TRBV5-1
J gene: TRBJ2-1
D gene: NA
CDR3 DNA: TGCGCCAGCAGCTTGGCCGGGTCCCTTAGCAATTTCAATGAGCAGTTCTTC
CDR3 protein: CASSLAGSLSNFNEQFF

clone size: NA
V gene: TRBV28
J gene: TRBJ2-1
D gene: NA
CDR3 DNA: TGTGCCAGCAGTTTGACAGTCCCAGGGGAGCAGTTCTTC
CDR3 protein: CASSLTVPGEQFF

clone size: NA
V gene: TRBV4-1
J gene: TRBJ2-1
D gene: TRBD1
CDR3 DNA: TGCGCCAGCAGCCAAGATGGAGAGGACAGGGTCTACAATGAGCAGTTCTTC
CDR3 protein: CASSQDGEDRVYNEQFF

clone size: NA
V gene: TRBV6-6
J gene: TRBJ1-2
D gene: NA
CDR3 DNA: TGTGCCAGCAGTCAAGGGACTTGGTCCGGCTACACCTTC
CDR3 protein: CASSQGTWSGYTF

clone size: NA
V gene: TRBV2
J gene: TRBJ1-1
D gene: TRBD1
CDR3 DNA: TGTGCCAGCCTGGACAGGGTTGACACTGAAGCTTTCTTT
CDR3 protein: CASLDRVDTEAFF

clone size: NA
V gene: TRBV11-3
J gene: TRBJ1-5
D gene: NA
CDR3 DNA: TGTGCCAGCAGCTTAGGCCTGAATCAGCCCCAGCATTTT
CDR3 protein: CASSLGLNQPQHF

clone size: once
V gene: TRBV19
J gene: TRBJ2-5
D gene: NA
CDR3 DNA: TGTGCCAGTAGTTCGGGACCGAGCGGGGAGACCCAGTACTTC
CDR3 protein: CASSSGPSGETQYF

clone size: once
V gene: TRBV2
J gene: TRBJ1-4
D gene: NA
CDR3 DNA: TGTGCCAGCAGTGGCGCAGCTAATGAAAAACTGTTTTTT
CDR3 protein: CASSGAANEKLFF

clone size: NA
V gene: TRBV24-1
J gene: TRBJ1-2
D gene: NA
CDR3 DNA: TGTGCCACCAGTGCTGACGCTTCCTATGGCTACACCTTC
CDR3 protein: CATSADASYGYTF